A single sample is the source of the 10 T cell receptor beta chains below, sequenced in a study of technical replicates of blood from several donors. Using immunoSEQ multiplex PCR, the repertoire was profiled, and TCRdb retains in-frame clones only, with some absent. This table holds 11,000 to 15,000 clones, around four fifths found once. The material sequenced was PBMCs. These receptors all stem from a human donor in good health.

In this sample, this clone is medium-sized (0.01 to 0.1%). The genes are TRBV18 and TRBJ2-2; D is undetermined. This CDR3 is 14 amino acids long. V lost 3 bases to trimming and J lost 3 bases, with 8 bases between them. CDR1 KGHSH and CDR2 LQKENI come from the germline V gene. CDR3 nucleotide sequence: TGTGCCAGCTCACCTCCCCGAGACACCGGGGAGCTGTTTTTT. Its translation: CASSPPRDTGELFF.

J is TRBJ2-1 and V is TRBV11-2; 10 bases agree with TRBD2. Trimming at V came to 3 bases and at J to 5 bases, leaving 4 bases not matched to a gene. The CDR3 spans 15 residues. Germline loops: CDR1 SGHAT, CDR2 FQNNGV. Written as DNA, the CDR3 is TGTGCCAGCAGCTTCACTAGCGGGACACACAATGAGCAGTTCTTC. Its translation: CASSFTSGTHNEQFF.

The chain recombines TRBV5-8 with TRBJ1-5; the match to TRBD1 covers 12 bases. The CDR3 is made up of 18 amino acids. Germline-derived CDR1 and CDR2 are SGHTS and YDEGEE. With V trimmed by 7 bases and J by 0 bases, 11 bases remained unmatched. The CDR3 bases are TGTGCCAGCCTATCCCCGGGGACAGGGGGCCCTAGCAATCAGCCCCAGCATTTT. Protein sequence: CASLSPGTGGPSNQPQHF.

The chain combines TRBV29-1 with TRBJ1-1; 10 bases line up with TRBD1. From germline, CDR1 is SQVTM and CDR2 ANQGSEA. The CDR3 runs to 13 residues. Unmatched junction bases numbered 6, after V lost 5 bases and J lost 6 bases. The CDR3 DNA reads TGCAGCGTTAACCGGGACAGGGGCGCTGAAGCTTTCTTT. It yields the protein CSVNRDRGAEAFF.

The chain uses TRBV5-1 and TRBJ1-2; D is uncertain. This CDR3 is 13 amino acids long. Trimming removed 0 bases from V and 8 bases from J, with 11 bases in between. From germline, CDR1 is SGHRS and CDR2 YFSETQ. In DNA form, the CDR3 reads TGCGCCAGCAGCTTGGTAGGAGGGAAGGGCTACACCTTC. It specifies CASSLVGGKGYTF. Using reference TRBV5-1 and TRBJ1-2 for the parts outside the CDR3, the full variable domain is KAGVTQTPRYLIKTRGQQVTLSCSPISGHRSVSWYQQTPGQGLQFLFEYFSETQRNKGNFPGRFSGRQFSNSRSEMNVSTLELGDSALYLCASSLVGGKGYTFGSGTRLTVV.

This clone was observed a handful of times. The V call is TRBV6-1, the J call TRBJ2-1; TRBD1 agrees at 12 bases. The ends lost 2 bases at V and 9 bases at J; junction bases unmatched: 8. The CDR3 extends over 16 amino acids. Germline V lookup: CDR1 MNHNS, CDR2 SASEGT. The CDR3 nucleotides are TGTGCCAGCAGTGAACCGGGACAGGGGGCAAAGGGTGAGCAGTTCTTC. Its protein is CASSEPGQGAKGEQFF.

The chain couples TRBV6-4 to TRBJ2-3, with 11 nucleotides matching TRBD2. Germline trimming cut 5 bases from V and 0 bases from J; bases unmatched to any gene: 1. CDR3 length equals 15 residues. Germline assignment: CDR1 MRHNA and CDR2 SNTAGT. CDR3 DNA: TGTGCCAGCAGTCGGACTAGCGGGAGCACAGATACGCAGTATTTT. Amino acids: CASSRTSGSTDTQYF.

The CDR3 loop is CASSESVSGAYEQYF. The CDR3 bases are TGTGCCAGCAGTGAGTCCGTTAGCGGGGCCTACGAGCAGTACTTC. The chain joins TRBV2 to TRBJ2-7; TRBD2 aligns across 8 bases. The CDR3 is 15 amino acids. Germline loops: CDR1 SNHLY, CDR2 FYNNEI. J lost 2 bases, V lost 3 bases, and 6 bases had no gene match.

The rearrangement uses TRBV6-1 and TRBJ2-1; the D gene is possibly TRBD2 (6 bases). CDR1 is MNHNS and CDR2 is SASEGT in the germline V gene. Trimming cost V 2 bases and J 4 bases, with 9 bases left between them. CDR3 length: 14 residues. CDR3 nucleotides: TGTGCCAGCAGTGAACTAGCGCATTACAATGAGCAGTTCTTC. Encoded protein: CASSELAHYNEQFF.

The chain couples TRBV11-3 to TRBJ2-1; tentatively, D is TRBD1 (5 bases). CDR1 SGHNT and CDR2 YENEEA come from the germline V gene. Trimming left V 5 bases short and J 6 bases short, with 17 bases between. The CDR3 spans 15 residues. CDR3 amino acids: CASSAAGQDRNEQFF. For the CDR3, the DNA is TGTGCCAGCAGCGCGGCAGGGCAGGACCGCAATGAGCAGTTCTTC.